What follows are 7 T cell receptor beta chains derived from one specimen sequenced in a study of cytomegalovirus exposure and HLA in healthy donors. Use of 60 Vbeta and 13 Jbeta primers characterized the PCR. Clones were read by immunoSEQ multiplex PCR, and TCRdb kept only the in-frame ones, dropping some. The sample lists about 170,000 clones; more than 65% were seen once. The sample taken for sequencing was PBMCs. Every receptor here comes from a male donor in good health and CMV-seronegative.

The V gene is TRBV13, the J gene TRBJ2-1, with 8 bases matching TRBD2. The CDR3 is 16 residues long. V dropped 1 base and J dropped 2; count of bases not matched to a gene: 4. The V gene's germline CDR1 is PRHDT and CDR2 FYEKMQ (reference sequence). CDR3 nucleotides: TGTGCCAGCAGCTTAGAAGCGGGAGTCCCCTACAATGAGCAGTTCTTC. It codes for CASSLEAGVPYNEQFF.

The V call is TRBV2, the J call TRBJ1-2; D uncertain. V lost 0 bases, J lost 5 bases, and 10 bases lay in between. Germline values: CDR1 SNHLY, CDR2 FYNNEI. CDR3 length: 14 amino acids. CDR3 sequence (DNA): TGTGCCAGCAGTGAAGCGTTATCTTTTTATGGCTACACCTTC. Its protein is CASSEALSFYGYTF.

V is TRBV6-5 and J is TRBJ2-6, with a possible D match to TRBD1 (5 bases). Trimming took 5 bases from V and 0 from J, leaving 8 bases between them. The CDR3 loop spans 15 amino acids. Looked up from germline, CDR1 is MNHEY and CDR2 is SVGAGI. CDR3 DNA: TGTGCCAGCAGTCACAGGATCTCTGGGGCCAACGTCCTGACTTTC. Protein sequence: CASSHRISGANVLTF.

The genes are TRBV30 and TRBJ2-1, with D perhaps TRBD1 (6 bases). Trimming removed 0 bases from V and 5 bases from J, with 20 bases in between. The CDR3 has 17 residues. The germline gives CDR1 GTSNPN, CDR2 SVGIG (reference sequence). The CDR3, as DNA: TGTGCCTGGAGTGTACCCCCCCGACAGGACCGTGACAATGAGCAGTTCTTC. Its protein product is CAWSVPPRQDRDNEQFF.

In the case of this clone: Other DNA sequences within the sample encode an identical CDR3. The chain links TRBV19 to TRBJ1-5, with 10 bases that match TRBD1. Per germline, CDR1 LNHDA and CDR2 SQIVND (reference sequence). V lost 6 bases, J lost 3 bases, and 2 bases stayed unmatched. This CDR3 is 14 amino acids long. Here the CDR3 reads CASRTGGSNQPQHF. The CDR3 region has the DNA TGTGCCAGTAGGACAGGGGGCTCCAATCAGCCCCAGCATTTT.

J is TRBJ1-2 and V is TRBV19, with D possibly matching TRBD1 (6 bases). Germline V gene lookup returns CDR1 LNHDA and CDR2 SQIVND (reference sequence). The CDR3 covers 13 residues. Trimming pared 8 bases from V and 4 bases from J, leaving 14 bases between. The CDR3 DNA reads as TGTGCCAGTGAGTACAGGGAGGGCTATGGCTACACCTTC. It is translated as CASEYREGYGYTF. The variable domain in full, completed from reference TRBV19 and TRBJ1-2, reads DGGITQSPKYLFRKEGQNVTLSCEQNLNHDAMYWYRQDPGQGLRLIYYSQIVNDFQKGDIAEGYSVSREKKESFPLTVTSAQKNPTAFYLCASEYREGYGYTFGSGTRLTVV.

The V and J genes are TRBV6-6 and TRBJ2-7; possibly TRBD2 for D (6 bases). This CDR3 is 12 amino acids long. CDR1 and CDR2 from the germline V gene are MNHNY and SVGAGI (reference sequence). V lost 4 bases to trimming and J lost 7 bases, with 11 bases between them. The CDR3 sequence is CASSSLGREQYF. The CDR3 region has the DNA TGTGCCAGCAGTTCCCTGGGGAGGGAGCAGTACTTC.